This T cell receptor (beta chain) stems from a study of blood T cells in healthy people across ages. Study outcomes and limitations: Per-million-T-cell TCR beta diversity fell roughly linearly with age.

Next came a second PCR, run for about 7 to 11 cycles, which used a sample-barcoded 5' primer along with a J-beta primer mix. TCRdb ran MiXCR on the 5' RACE reads and lists one entry per CDR3 protein. The sample lists 590,000 or so distinct CDR3 sequences; approximately 30% were seen once. V lost 6 bases, J lost 4 bases, and 11 bases stayed unmatched. CDR1 and CDR2 (germline): MNHNY, SVGAGI (reference sequence). The CDR3 has 16 amino acids. As regards this clonotype: What it binds is unknown.

The source of this sequence is a woman aged 80 or older in good health. The chain employs TRBV6-6 and TRBJ1-5, with 8 positions matching TRBD1. Sequences were obtained from blood. The CDR3 loop reads CASRPGHRGSNQPQHF. The DNA of the CDR3 is TGTGCCAGCAGGCCAGGACACAGGGGGTCAAATCAGCCCCAGCATTTT.